This is a list of T cell receptor beta chains from one sample in a study of PD-1 blockade in classical Hodgkin lymphoma. Some clones are missing from TCRdb's copy, which holds only in-frame ones; the method was immunoSEQ multiplex PCR. The sample holds roughly 18,000 clones, less than 80% seen once. The material sequenced was peripheral blood mononuclear cells (PBMCs), taken before the second cycle of nivolumab. All receptors come from a human donor with classical Hodgkin lymphoma. Both conserved end residues are part of each CDR3. The order of the fields is clone size, J gene, V gene, D gene, CDR3 length, CDR3 DNA, CDR3 protein. D genes are given only for firm matches. Not all rows give a size; the values are once, few, many and, for expanded clones, a class.

clone size: -
J gene: TRBJ1-2
V gene: TRBV5-1
D gene: -
CDR3 length: 13
CDR3 DNA: TGTGCCAGCAGCTCCGGCCCCCCGGATGGCTACACCTTC
CDR3 protein: CASSSGPPDGYTF

clone size: few
J gene: TRBJ2-7
V gene: TRBV11-2
D gene: -
CDR3 length: 14
CDR3 DNA: TGTGCCAGCAGCAAGACGACTACGGGCGGCGAGCAGTACTTC
CDR3 protein: CASSKTTTGGEQYF

clone size: -
J gene: TRBJ2-7
V gene: TRBV6-5
D gene: -
CDR3 length: 13
CDR3 DNA: TGTGCCAGCACCCCCGGGAGAGGTTACGAGCAGTACTTC
CDR3 protein: CASTPGRGYEQYF

clone size: -
J gene: TRBJ1-1
V gene: TRBV18
D gene: -
CDR3 length: 13
CDR3 DNA: TGTGCCAGCTCACCACAAGTCAACACTGAAGCTTTCTTT
CDR3 protein: CASSPQVNTEAFF

clone size: -
J gene: TRBJ2-3
V gene: TRBV9
D gene: -
CDR3 length: 16
CDR3 DNA: TGTGCCAGCAGCGTAGCGCCCGGGAAGATCACAGATACGCAGTATTTT
CDR3 protein: CASSVAPGKITDTQYF

clone size: -
J gene: TRBJ2-3
V gene: TRBV28
D gene: TRBD2
CDR3 length: 14
CDR3 DNA: TGTGCCAGTATGACTAGCGGGAGGACAGATACGCAGTATTTT
CDR3 protein: CASMTSGRTDTQYF

clone size: -
J gene: TRBJ1-1
V gene: TRBV7-6
D gene: -
CDR3 length: 13
CDR3 DNA: TGTGCCAGCAGCTTAGAGGTCAACACTGAAGCTTTCTTT
CDR3 protein: CASSLEVNTEAFF

clone size: -
J gene: TRBJ1-4
V gene: TRBV7-9
D gene: -
CDR3 length: 15
CDR3 DNA: TGTGCCAGCAGCTTAGAAGGGATTTTTAATGAAAAACTGTTTTTT
CDR3 protein: CASSLEGIFNEKLFF

clone size: once
J gene: TRBJ2-7
V gene: TRBV7-6
D gene: -
CDR3 length: 12
CDR3 DNA: TGTGCCAGCAGCCTTTCGACTAGCGAGCAGTACTTC
CDR3 protein: CASSLSTSEQYF

clone size: -
J gene: TRBJ2-2
V gene: TRBV7-2
D gene: TRBD2
CDR3 length: 17
CDR3 DNA: TGTGCCAGCAGCCAAGATGGGACTAGCGGGAGAACCGGGGAGCTGTTTTTT
CDR3 protein: CASSQDGTSGRTGELFF

clone size: few
J gene: TRBJ1-1
V gene: TRBV5-1
D gene: -
CDR3 length: 14
CDR3 DNA: TGCGCCAGCAGCCCGGGACCCTCGAACACTGAAGCTTTCTTT
CDR3 protein: CASSPGPSNTEAFF

clone size: few
J gene: TRBJ2-7
V gene: TRBV28
D gene: -
CDR3 length: 14
CDR3 DNA: TGTGCCAGCAGTTTAATAAGAGACGGCGGGGAGCAGTACTTC
CDR3 protein: CASSLIRDGGEQYF

clone size: -
J gene: TRBJ1-1
V gene: TRBV5-1
D gene: -
CDR3 length: 13
CDR3 DNA: TGCGCCAGCGGCCAAGACCAATTCACTGAAGCTTTCTTT
CDR3 protein: CASGQDQFTEAFF

clone size: once
J gene: TRBJ2-2
V gene: TRBV7-3
D gene: -
CDR3 length: 13
CDR3 DNA: TGTGCCAGCAGCGCTAGCGCAACCGGGGAGCTGTTTTTT
CDR3 protein: CASSASATGELFF

clone size: -
J gene: TRBJ2-4
V gene: TRBV7-2
D gene: -
CDR3 length: 16
CDR3 DNA: TGTGCCAGCAGCCCCTACAGCGGAGCAGCCAAAAACATTCAGTACTTC
CDR3 protein: CASSPYSGAAKNIQYF